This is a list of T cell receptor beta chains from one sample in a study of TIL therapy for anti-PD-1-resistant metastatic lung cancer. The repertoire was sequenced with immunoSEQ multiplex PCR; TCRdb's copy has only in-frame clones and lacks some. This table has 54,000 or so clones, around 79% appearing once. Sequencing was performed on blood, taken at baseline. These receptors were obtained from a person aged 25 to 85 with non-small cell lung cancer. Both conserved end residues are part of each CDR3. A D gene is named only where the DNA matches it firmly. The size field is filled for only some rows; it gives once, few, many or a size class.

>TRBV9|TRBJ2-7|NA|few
CASSVDPQVYYEQYF
TGTGCCAGCAGCGTGGACCCGCAGGTGTACTACGAGCAGTACTTC
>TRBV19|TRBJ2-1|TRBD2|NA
CASSPTSGSYNEQFF
TGTGCCAGTAGTCCTACTAGCGGGAGCTACAATGAGCAGTTCTTC
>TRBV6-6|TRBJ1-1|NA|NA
CASSYFGGTEAFF
TGTGCCAGCAGTTACTTCGGGGGGACTGAAGCTTTCTTT
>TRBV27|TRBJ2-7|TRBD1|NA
CASSLEGTGGSYEQYF
TGTGCCAGCAGTTTAGAAGGGACAGGGGGCTCCTACGAGCAGTACTTC
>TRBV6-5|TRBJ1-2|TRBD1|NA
CASSRDRGGYTF
TGTGCCAGCAGTCGGGACAGGGGCGGCTACACCTTC
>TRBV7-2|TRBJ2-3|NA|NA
CASSLESLAVRGNTQYF
TGTGCCAGCAGCTTAGAGTCACTAGCCGTCAGGGGAAATACGCAGTATTTT
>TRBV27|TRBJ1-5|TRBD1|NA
CASSLYSPDRGQSQPQHF
TGTGCCAGCAGTTTATACTCCCCCGACAGGGGGCAAAGTCAGCCCCAGCATTTT
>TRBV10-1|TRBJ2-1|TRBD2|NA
CASRASGGNEQFF
TGCGCCAGCAGAGCTAGCGGGGGCAATGAGCAGTTCTTC
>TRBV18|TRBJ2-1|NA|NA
CASSQGLYNEQFF
TGTGCCAGCTCACAGGGCTTGTACAATGAGCAGTTCTTC
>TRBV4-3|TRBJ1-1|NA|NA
CASSQKYTGPEAFF
TGCGCCAGCAGCCAAAAATACACGGGGCCTGAAGCTTTCTTT
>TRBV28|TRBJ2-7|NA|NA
CASSGQNSYEQYF
TGTGCCAGCAGTGGACAGAATTCCTACGAGCAGTACTTC
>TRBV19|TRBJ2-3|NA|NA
CASSLGGSRTDTQYF
TGTGCCAGTAGTCTTGGGGGAAGTCGGACAGATACGCAGTATTTT
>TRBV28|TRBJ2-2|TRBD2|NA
CASWTSGSVAGELFF
TGTGCCAGCTGGACTAGCGGGAGTGTGGCCGGGGAGCTGTTTTTT
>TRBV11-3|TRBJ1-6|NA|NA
CASSPPEGSPLHF
TGTGCCAGCAGCCCACCCGAGGGATCACCCCTCCACTTT
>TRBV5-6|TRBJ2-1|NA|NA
CASRRETGYNEQFF
TGTGCCAGCAGAAGAGAGACAGGTTACAATGAGCAGTTCTTC
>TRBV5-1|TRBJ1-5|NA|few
CASSFSGGNQPQHF
TGCGCCAGCAGCTTTAGCGGAGGCAATCAGCCCCAGCATTTT
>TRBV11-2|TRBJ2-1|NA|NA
CASSLAGADEQFF
TGTGCCAGCAGCTTAGCGGGGGCCGATGAGCAGTTCTTC
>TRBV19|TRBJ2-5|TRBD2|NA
CASRTGTSGTAQETQYF
TGTGCCAGTAGGACCGGGACTAGCGGGACGGCCCAAGAGACCCAGTACTTC
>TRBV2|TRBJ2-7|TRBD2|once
CASGKLSGKQYF
TGTGCCAGCGGTAAATTGAGCGGGAAGCAGTACTTC
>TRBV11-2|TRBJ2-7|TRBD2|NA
CASTPTSANEQYF
TGTGCCAGCACCCCGACTAGCGCTAACGAGCAGTACTTC
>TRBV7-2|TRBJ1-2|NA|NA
CASSFGTSYGYTF
TGTGCCAGCAGCTTCGGGACAAGCTATGGCTACACCTTC
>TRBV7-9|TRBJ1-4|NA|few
CASSLGELGEKLFF
TGTGCCAGCAGCTTAGGAGAGCTTGGGGAAAAACTGTTTTTT
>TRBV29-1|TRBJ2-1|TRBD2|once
CSVGAGGYNEQFF
TGCAGCGTTGGAGCGGGGGGTTACAATGAGCAGTTCTTC
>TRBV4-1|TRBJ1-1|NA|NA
CASSQVAVMNTEAFF
TGCGCCAGCAGCCAAGTGGCGGTAATGAACACTGAAGCTTTCTTT